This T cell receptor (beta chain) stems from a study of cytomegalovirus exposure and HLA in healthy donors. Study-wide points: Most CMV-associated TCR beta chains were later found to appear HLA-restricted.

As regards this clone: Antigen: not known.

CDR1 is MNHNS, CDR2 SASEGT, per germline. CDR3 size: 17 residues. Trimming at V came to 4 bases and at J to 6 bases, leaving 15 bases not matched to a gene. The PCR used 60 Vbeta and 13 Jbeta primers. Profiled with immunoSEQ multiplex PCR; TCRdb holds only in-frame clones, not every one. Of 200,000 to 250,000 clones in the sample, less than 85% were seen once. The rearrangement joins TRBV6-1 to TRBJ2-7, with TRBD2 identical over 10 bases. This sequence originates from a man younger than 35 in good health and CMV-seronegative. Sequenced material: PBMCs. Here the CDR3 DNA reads TGTGCCAGCAGTGGGGATAGCGGGAGGCCCACCAGGTTCGAGCAGTACTTC. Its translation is CASSGDSGRPTRFEQYF.